This entry features one T cell receptor (beta chain) sequence. Its antigen remains unidentified. These data are taken from a study of T cell responses to AZD1222 COVID-19 vaccine. General observations from the study: Clonal diversity may have been underestimated in mostly white British donors.

Clones were read by immunoSEQ multiplex PCR, and TCRdb kept only the in-frame ones, dropping some. Counted here are 110,000 to 150,000 clones, more than 85% occurring once; the ten biggest clones make up about 8.6%. The clonotype comes from an adult in good health. The sample was peripheral blood, taken on day 0 of AZD1222 vaccination.

CDR3 DNA sequence: TGTGCCAGCAGCCGATTCGACAAAACTTTCTTT. It specifies CASSRFDKTFF. The chain links TRBV28 to TRBJ1-1; no reliable D call. V was pared by 6 bases and J by 12 bases, with 14 bases between. The length of the CDR3 is 11 residues. The germline V gene has CDR1 MDHEN and CDR2 SYDVKM.